This note documents a single T cell receptor beta chain sequence. Its target is not known. This was the immunoSEQ v3 assay. Only in-frame clones appear in the TCRdb table, and some are missing; sequencing was by immunoSEQ multiplex PCR. The sample includes about 45,000 clones, 79% of them seen just once. The data are from a study of TIL therapy for anti-PD-1-resistant metastatic lung cancer. Regarding the study as a whole: This highly selected cohort may not generalize to typical lung cancer patients.

As for time point: pre-treatment sample, taken before nivolumab and TIL therapy. Germline loops: CDR1 SGHTA, CDR2 FQGNSA. This CDR3 spans 14 amino acids. V lost 8 bases, J lost 1 base, and 13 bases lay in between. This TCR was sampled from a man in his 70s with non-small cell lung cancer. Material: blood, obtained at baseline. V and J are TRBV7-2 and TRBJ2-3; TRBD1 or TRBD2 may be the D gene (5 bases each). CDR3 coding DNA: TGTGCCAGCGCTATCGTGGGACGCACAGATACGCAGTATTTT. It specifies CASAIVGRTDTQYF.